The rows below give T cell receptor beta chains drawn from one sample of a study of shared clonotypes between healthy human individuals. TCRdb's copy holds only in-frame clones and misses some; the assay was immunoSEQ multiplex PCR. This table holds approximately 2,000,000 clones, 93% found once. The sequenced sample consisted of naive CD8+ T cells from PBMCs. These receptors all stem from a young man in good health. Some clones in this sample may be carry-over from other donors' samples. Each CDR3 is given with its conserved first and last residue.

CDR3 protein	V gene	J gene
CASSSHLRQAQGNEQFF	TRBV27	TRBJ2-1
CAWSPSWGYEQYF	TRBV30	TRBJ2-7
CASTVRQGSSYEQYF	TRBV5-1	TRBJ2-7
CASGTGTSLRPSQYF	TRBV27	TRBJ2-3
CASSPPLAGGLETQYF	TRBV18	TRBJ2-5
CSVARQGTEAFF	TRBV29-1	TRBJ1-1
CASSAGQVAKNIQYF	TRBV9	TRBJ2-4
CASSLTWGRELHNEQFF	TRBV5-1	TRBJ2-1
CASSSPDVGPGQFF	TRBV7-9	TRBJ2-1
CASSLAVQGRSYEQYF	TRBV7-2	TRBJ2-7
CASSFDRLHYEQYF	TRBV5-4	TRBJ2-7
CATCSANTGELFF	TRBV19	TRBJ2-2
CASSFPRGASGSSYEQYF	TRBV7-2	TRBJ2-7
CATSRDLGGINEQFF	TRBV15	TRBJ2-1
CASSLLAGELFF	TRBV27	TRBJ2-2
CASSPDGYEQFF	TRBV5-4	TRBJ2-1